These 2 T cell receptor beta chains share one sample of origin, sequenced in a study of cytomegalovirus exposure and HLA in healthy donors. Primers included in the PCR were 60 Vbeta and 13 Jbeta primers. Repertoires were generated with immunoSEQ multiplex PCR, while TCRdb's copy carries only in-frame clones and drops some. The data contain 110,000 to 150,000 clones, approximately 9% of them seen just once; the ten biggest clones take up 1.5% to 2%. What was sequenced was PBMCs. The receptors derive from a male donor in good health and CMV-seronegative.

V and J are TRBV5-1 and TRBJ2-1; TRBD2 aligns across 7 bases. V gave up 5 bases and J gave up 13 bases; unmatched junction bases: 12. This CDR3 spans 13 amino acids. The germline gives CDR1 SGHRS, CDR2 YFSETQ. The CDR3 region has the DNA TGCGCCAGCAGGGGGGGGTCGGTCTCGTCACAGTTCTTC. Translation gives CASRGGSVSSQFF.

V is TRBV6-5 and J is TRBJ1-1, with 9 nucleotides matching TRBD1. The junction had 12 bases not matched to a gene; V was cut back by 6 bases and J by 7 bases. The CDR3 contains 15 residues. The germline V gene encodes CDR1 MNHEY and CDR2 SVGAGI. CDR3 nucleotides: TGTGCCAGCAGCTCTGCCGGGACAGGGTTGCATGAAGCTTTCTTT. Protein sequence: CASSSAGTGLHEAFF.